These 10 T cell receptor beta chains were all obtained from the same sample, sequenced in a study of blood T cell repertoires in COVID-19. Sequencing used immunoSEQ multiplex PCR; TCRdb keeps in-frame clones, though not all of them. The sample has about 190,000 clones, 70% to 85% seen once. Sequencing was performed on peripheral blood. The receptors originated from a woman in her forties or fifties with acute or convalescent COVID-19.

J is TRBJ1-3 and V is TRBV5-1; D might be TRBD1 (5 bases). The CDR3 extends over 14 amino acids. CDR1 and CDR2 (germline): SGHRS, YFSETQ. V was pared by 0 bases and J by 2 bases, with 6 bases between. The CDR3, as DNA: TGCGCCAGCAGCTTGGGCAGGGCTGGAAACACCATATATTTT. Its protein product is CASSLGRAGNTIYF.

As for this clone: Within the sample, other DNA sequences also encode this same CDR3. The genes are TRBV18 and TRBJ2-3; D is possibly TRBD2 (6 bases). Trimming left V 4 bases short and J 2 bases short, with 7 bases between. Germline V CDR1 and CDR2: KGHSH, LQKENI. This CDR3 spans 13 amino acids. This chain's CDR3 is CASSRTNTDTQYF. The CDR3 region has the DNA TGTGCCAGCTCACGGACTAACACAGATACGCAGTATTTT.

The chain joins TRBV6-2 or TRBV6-3 to TRBJ1-2; 9 bases align to TRBD1. Per the germline V gene, CDR1 is MNHEY and CDR2 is SVGEGT. This CDR3 is built from 15 residues. The V and J ends lost 2 bases and 6 bases, in that order; junction bases with no gene match: 7. CDR3 DNA: TGTGCCAGCAGTTACCCGGGACAGGGTACAAATGGCTACACCTTC. It is translated as CASSYPGQGTNGYTF.

This chain joins TRBV19 and TRBJ1-1, with D perhaps matching TRBD1 (6 bases). CDR3 length: 13 residues. The V gene lost 6 bases and the J gene lost 1 base, with 9 bases spanning the gap. Germline V gene lookup returns CDR1 LNHDA and CDR2 SQIVND (reference sequence). CDR3 sequence reads: CASRMTGNTEAFF. CDR3 in DNA: TGTGCCAGTAGAATGACAGGGAACACTGAAGCTTTCTTT.

The chain combines TRBV28 with TRBJ1-2, with 7 bases aligning to TRBD1. The CDR3 length is 13 residues. V shed 9 bases and J 4 bases; nucleotides not matched to a gene: 8. The V gene's germline CDR1 is MDHEN and CDR2 SYDVKM. CDR3 nucleotide sequence: TGTGCCAGTGGAGGGGGCGCGACCTATGGCTACACCTTC. It translates to CASGGGATYGYTF.

This rearrangement joins TRBV7-2 to TRBJ2-7, with TRBD1 matching 9 bases. CDR3 length equals 16 residues. The V and J ends lost 1 base and 3 bases, in that order; junction bases with no gene match: 7. Germline CDR1 is SGHTA and CDR2 is FQGNSA. CDR3 region: CASSLGPQDRGYEQYF. CDR3 in DNA: TGTGCCAGCAGCTTAGGTCCCCAGGACAGGGGCTACGAGCAGTACTTC.

Only a few counts were recorded for this clone. The chain is built from TRBV30 and TRBJ2-7; 8 positions match TRBD1. The CDR3 has 15 amino acids. CDR1 is GTSNPN, CDR2 SVGIG, per germline (reference sequence). The ends lost 0 bases at V and 6 bases at J; junction bases unmatched: 10. The CDR3 here is CAWSVPDRVSSEQYF. The CDR3 DNA sequence: TGTGCCTGGAGTGTACCGGACAGGGTCTCTTCCGAGCAGTACTTC. Drawing the rest from reference TRBV30 and TRBJ2-7, the complete variable domain is SQTIHQWPATLVQPVGSPLSLECTVEGTSNPNLYWYRQAAGRGLQLLFYSVGIGQISSEVPQNLSASRPQDRQFILSSKKLLLSDSGFYLCAWSVPDRVSSEQYFGPGTRLTVT.

V and J are TRBV4-3 and TRBJ2-1; 10 bases are a match to TRBD2. V was clipped by 1 base and J by 0 bases; unmatched bases: 15. The CDR3 totals 21 residues. Germline V gene data show CDR1 as LGHNA and CDR2 as YSLEER. The CDR3 spells CASSQAYGGSGRHSSYNEQFF. The CDR3 bases are TGCGCCAGCAGCCAAGCCTACGGTGGTAGCGGGAGGCACAGCTCCTACAATGAGCAGTTCTTC.

The chain is built from TRBV6-2 or TRBV6-3 and TRBJ2-7; 8 bases match TRBD2. From germline, CDR1 is MNHEY and CDR2 SVGEGT. Losses at the gene ends were 6 bases for V and 3 bases for J; bases not matched to a gene: 10. CDR3 size: 15 residues. The CDR3 protein is CASSQPGLGRYEQYF. CDR3 sequence (DNA): TGTGCCAGCAGCCAACCGGGACTAGGGCGCTACGAGCAGTACTTC.

This chain joins TRBV10-3 and TRBJ2-3; 7 positions agree with TRBD1. After removal of 6 bases from V and 2 bases from J, the junction contained 2 bases not matched to a gene. Germline V gene sequence: CDR1 ENHRY, CDR2 SYGVKD. The CDR3 has 13 amino acids. The CDR3: CAIRGQATDTQYF. CDR3 coding DNA: TGTGCCATCAGAGGACAGGCCACAGATACGCAGTATTTT.